Listed below are T cell receptor beta chains from one sample, sequenced in a study of blood T cell repertoires in COVID-19. Only in-frame clones appear in the TCRdb table, and some are missing; sequencing was by immunoSEQ multiplex PCR. This table holds approximately 160,000 clones, roughly nine tenths found once. The sequenced sample consisted of peripheral blood. These receptors originate from a woman aged 70-85 years with acute or convalescent COVID-19. The CDR3 runs from the conserved cysteine through the conserved F or W. Each record gives: CDR3 DNA, CDR3 protein, clone size, V gene, J gene, D gene. A D gene is named only where the DNA matches it firmly. Size is omitted from some rows. Given values are once, few, many or a class for expanded clones.

TGTGCCAGCAGCTTCTCAAGCGGTTCCTACAATGAGCAGTTCTTC	CASSFSSGSYNEQFF	-	TRBV11-1	TRBJ2-1	-
TGTGCCAGCAGCCACGGACTAACCCCCTACGAGCAGTACTTC	CASSHGLTPYEQYF	few	TRBV7-8	TRBJ2-7	-
TGTGCCAGCAGTTTGGCAGGGAATCAGCCCCAGCATTTT	CASSLAGNQPQHF	-	TRBV12-3/TRBV12-4	TRBJ1-5	-
TGTGCCAGCAAAGCAGGGAGGAATCAGCCCCAGCATTTT	CASKAGRNQPQHF	-	TRBV2	TRBJ1-5	-
TGTGCCAGCAGCTTAGCGTCTCTGTATTTTAACTATGGCTACACCTTC	CASSLASLYFNYGYTF	-	TRBV7-2	TRBJ1-2	-
TGTGCCTGGAGTTACGGGGTCAATGAGCAGTTCTTC	CAWSYGVNEQFF	-	TRBV30	TRBJ2-1	-
TGTGCCACCAGTGACCGGACTAGCACAGATACGCAGTATTTT	CATSDRTSTDTQYF	-	TRBV24-1	TRBJ2-3	-
TGTGCCAGCAGCTTAAATCTAGCGGGCTCCTCAGGTCGTGGGACCCAGTACTTC	CASSLNLAGSSGRGTQYF	-	TRBV7-6	TRBJ2-5	TRBD2
TGCGCCAGCAGCGACGGCCTTAGCGGGGTCTGGGAGACCCAGTACTTC	CASSDGLSGVWETQYF	-	TRBV5-1	TRBJ2-5	TRBD2
TGTGCCAGCAGGGCGGACAGGGGGATGAACACTGAAGCTTTCTTT	CASRADRGMNTEAFF	-	TRBV28	TRBJ1-1	TRBD1
TGTGCCAGCAGCATCCCGGGACAGGGGGAAAAACTGTTTTTT	CASSIPGQGEKLFF	-	TRBV7-2	TRBJ1-4	TRBD1
TGTGCCAGCTCACCGGGGACACCTCCGGGGGAGCAGTACTTC	CASSPGTPPGEQYF	-	TRBV18	TRBJ2-7	-
TGTGCCAGCAGCCCTCGGTCAGGGGGCCGCAATCAGCCCCAGCATTTT	CASSPRSGGRNQPQHF	-	TRBV7-6	TRBJ1-5	TRBD1
TGTGCCAGCAGCCCGGGCCGGGACAGCTCCTACGAGCAGTACTTC	CASSPGRDSSYEQYF	-	TRBV5-4	TRBJ2-7	TRBD1
TGTGCCAGCAGAGGGAGTGCACCCCGTCACTATGGCTACACCTTC	CASRGSAPRHYGYTF	-	TRBV6-5	TRBJ1-2	-
TGTGCCAGCAGCGAGGACAATGAGCAGTTCTTC	CASSEDNEQFF	-	TRBV2	TRBJ2-1	-
TGTGCCACCAGGGCAGGGGTAAGGCAGCCCCAGCATTTT	CATRAGVRQPQHF	-	TRBV24-1	TRBJ1-5	-
TGCGCCAGCAGCCAAGGGGGGACAGCCTCTGGAAACACCATATATTTT	CASSQGGTASGNTIYF	-	TRBV4-1	TRBJ1-3	TRBD1
TGTGCCAGCAGTCAGGGGATGAGTACCTATGGCTACACCTTC	CASSQGMSTYGYTF	once	TRBV6-5	TRBJ1-2	-
TGCGCCAGCAGCCGTGGGACTAGCGGGGGGGCCGGAGAGACCCAGTACTTC	CASSRGTSGGAGETQYF	once	TRBV5-1	TRBJ2-5	TRBD2
TGTGCCAGCAGTGAAGGACGGAGAGAGGGCTACACCTTC	CASSEGRREGYTF	once	TRBV2	TRBJ1-2	-
TGTGCCAGCAGTTACGAGGACAGCACAATAACTAACTATGGCTACACCTTC	CASSYEDSTITNYGYTF	-	TRBV6-2/TRBV6-3	TRBJ1-2	-
TGTGCCAGCAGTAACCTACTAGCGAGAAGCTCCTACAATGAGCAGTTCTTC	CASSNLLARSSYNEQFF	-	TRBV27	TRBJ2-1	TRBD2
TGTGCCTGGAGTATGGGGGCTAACGGGGAGCTGTTTTTT	CAWSMGANGELFF	-	TRBV30	TRBJ2-2	-